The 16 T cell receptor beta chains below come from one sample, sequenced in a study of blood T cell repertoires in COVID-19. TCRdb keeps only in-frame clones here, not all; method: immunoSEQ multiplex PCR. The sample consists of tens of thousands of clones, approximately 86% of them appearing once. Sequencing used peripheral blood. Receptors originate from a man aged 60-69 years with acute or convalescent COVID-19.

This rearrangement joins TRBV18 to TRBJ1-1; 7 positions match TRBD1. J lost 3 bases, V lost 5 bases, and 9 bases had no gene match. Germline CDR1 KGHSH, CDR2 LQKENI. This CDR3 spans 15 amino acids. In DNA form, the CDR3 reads TGTGCCAGCTCAGTAGTACAGGGGTGGGACACTGAAGCTTTCTTT. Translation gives CASSVVQGWDTEAFF.

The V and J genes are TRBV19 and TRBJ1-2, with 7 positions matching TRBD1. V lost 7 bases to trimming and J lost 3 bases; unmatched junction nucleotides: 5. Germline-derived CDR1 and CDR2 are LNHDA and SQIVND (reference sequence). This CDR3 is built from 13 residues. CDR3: CASKKDRDYGYTF. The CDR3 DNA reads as TGTGCCAGTAAAAAAGACAGGGACTATGGCTACACCTTC.

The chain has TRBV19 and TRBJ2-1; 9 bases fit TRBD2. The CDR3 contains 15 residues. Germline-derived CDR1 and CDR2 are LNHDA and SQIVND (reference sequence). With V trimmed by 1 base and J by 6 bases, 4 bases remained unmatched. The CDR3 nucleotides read TGTGCCAGTAGTATAGTGGCGGGAGGGGGCAATGAGCAGTTCTTC. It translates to CASSIVAGGGNEQFF. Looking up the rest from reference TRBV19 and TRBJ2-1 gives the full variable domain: DGGITQSPKYLFRKEGQNVTLSCEQNLNHDAMYWYRQDPGQGLRLIYYSQIVNDFQKGDIAEGYSVSREKKESFPLTVTSAQKNPTAFYLCASSIVAGGGNEQFFGPGTRLTVL.

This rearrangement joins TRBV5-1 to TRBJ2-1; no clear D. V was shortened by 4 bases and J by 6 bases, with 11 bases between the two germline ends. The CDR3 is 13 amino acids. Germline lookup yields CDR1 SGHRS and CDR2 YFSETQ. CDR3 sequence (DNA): TGCGCCAGCAGCAACAACCCAGTCAATGAGCAGTTCTTC. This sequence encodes CASSNNPVNEQFF.

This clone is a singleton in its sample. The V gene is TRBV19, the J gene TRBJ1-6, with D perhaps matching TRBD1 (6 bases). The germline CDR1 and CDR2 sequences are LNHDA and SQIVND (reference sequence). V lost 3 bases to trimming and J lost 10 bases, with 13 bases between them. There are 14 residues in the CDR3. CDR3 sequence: CASSMVQGESPLHF. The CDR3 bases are TGTGCCAGTAGTATGGTACAGGGAGAGTCACCCCTCCACTTT.

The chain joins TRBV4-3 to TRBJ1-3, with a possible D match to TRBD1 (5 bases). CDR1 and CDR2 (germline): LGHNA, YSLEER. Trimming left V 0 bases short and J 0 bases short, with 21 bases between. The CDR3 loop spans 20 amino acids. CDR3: CASSQDLPLLGGGSGNTIYF. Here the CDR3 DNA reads TGCGCCAGCAGCCAAGATCTCCCTCTTCTCGGGGGGGGCTCTGGAAACACCATATATTTT.

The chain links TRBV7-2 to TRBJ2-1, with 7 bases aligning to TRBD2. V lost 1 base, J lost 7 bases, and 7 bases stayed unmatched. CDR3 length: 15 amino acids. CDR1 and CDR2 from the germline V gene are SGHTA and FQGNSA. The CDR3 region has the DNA TGTGCCAGCAGCTTAGTTGCGGGAGTCTTAAATGAGCAGTTCTTC. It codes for CASSLVAGVLNEQFF.

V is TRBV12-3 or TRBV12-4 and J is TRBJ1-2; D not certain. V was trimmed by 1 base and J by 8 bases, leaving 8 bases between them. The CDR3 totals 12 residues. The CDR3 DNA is TGTGCCAGCAGTTTAGGGCTAGCCGGCTACACCTTC. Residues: CASSLGLAGYTF.

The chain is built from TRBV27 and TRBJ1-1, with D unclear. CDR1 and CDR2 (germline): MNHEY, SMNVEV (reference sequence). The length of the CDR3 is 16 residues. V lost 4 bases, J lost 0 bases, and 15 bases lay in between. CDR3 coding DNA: TGTGCCAGCAGTTACATCTCGCAGGCTGTGAACACTGAAGCTTTCTTT. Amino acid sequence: CASSYISQAVNTEAFF.

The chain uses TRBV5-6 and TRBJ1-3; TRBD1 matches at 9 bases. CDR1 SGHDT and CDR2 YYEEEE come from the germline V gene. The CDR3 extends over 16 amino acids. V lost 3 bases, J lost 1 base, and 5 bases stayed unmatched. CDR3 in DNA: TGTGCCAGCAGCTACCCAGGGACAGGGTCTGGAAACACCATATATTTT. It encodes CASSYPGTGSGNTIYF.

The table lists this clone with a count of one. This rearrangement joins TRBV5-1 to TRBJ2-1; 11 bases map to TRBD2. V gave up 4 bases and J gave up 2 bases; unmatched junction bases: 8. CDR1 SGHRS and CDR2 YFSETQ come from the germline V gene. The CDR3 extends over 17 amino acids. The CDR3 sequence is CASSVTTSGRAYNEQFF. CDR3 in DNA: TGCGCCAGCAGCGTAACCACTAGCGGGAGAGCCTACAATGAGCAGTTCTTC.

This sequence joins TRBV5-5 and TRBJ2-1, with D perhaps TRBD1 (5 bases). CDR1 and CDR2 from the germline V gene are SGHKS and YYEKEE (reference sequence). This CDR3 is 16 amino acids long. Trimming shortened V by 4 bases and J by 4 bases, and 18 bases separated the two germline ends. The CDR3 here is CASSHVTGLGYNEQFF. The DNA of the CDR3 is TGTGCCAGCAGCCACGTAACAGGTTTAGGGTACAATGAGCAGTTCTTC.

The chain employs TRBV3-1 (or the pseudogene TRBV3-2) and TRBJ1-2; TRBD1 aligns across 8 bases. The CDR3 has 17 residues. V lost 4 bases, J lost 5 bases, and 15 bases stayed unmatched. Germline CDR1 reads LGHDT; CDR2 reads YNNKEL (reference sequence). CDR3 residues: CASSLLKPGQDAYGYTF. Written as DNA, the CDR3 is TGTGCCAGCAGCCTATTAAAACCGGGACAGGACGCGTATGGCTACACCTTC.

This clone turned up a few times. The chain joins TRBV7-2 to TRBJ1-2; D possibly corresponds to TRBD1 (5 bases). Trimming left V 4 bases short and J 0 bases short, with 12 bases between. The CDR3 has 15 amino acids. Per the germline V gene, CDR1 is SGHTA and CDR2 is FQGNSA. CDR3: CASSSQGPSNYGYTF. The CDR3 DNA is TGTGCCAGCAGCTCCCAGGGTCCTTCTAACTATGGCTACACCTTC.

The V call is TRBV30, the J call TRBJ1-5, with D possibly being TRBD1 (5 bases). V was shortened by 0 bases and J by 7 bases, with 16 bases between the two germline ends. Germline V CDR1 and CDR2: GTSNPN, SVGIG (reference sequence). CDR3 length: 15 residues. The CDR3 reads CAWSVRSPRGQPQHF. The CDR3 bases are TGTGCCTGGAGTGTAAGAAGCCCTCGGGGGCAGCCCCAGCATTTT.

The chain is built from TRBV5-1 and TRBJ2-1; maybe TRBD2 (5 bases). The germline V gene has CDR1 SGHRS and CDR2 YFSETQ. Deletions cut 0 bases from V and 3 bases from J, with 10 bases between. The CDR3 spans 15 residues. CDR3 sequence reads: CASSLEASSYNEQFF. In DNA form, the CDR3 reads TGCGCCAGCAGCTTGGAGGCTAGCAGCTACAATGAGCAGTTCTTC.